This TCR beta chain derives from a study of circulating and synovial CD4+ cells in juvenile arthritis. Study conclusions and caveats: Bulk blood CD4 samples held at least an order of magnitude more or fewer genomes than CPL. Bulk blood CD4 repertoires were more diverse than these. Circulating pathogenic-like and bulk T cells looked alike by Vbeta family usage. Circulating pathogenic-like lymphocytes shared a substantially higher fraction of CDR3 sequences with synovium than bulk blood.

This CDR3 spans 16 amino acids. CDR1 is LNHDA, CDR2 SQIVND, per germline (reference sequence). V lost 1 base and J lost 3, with 16 bases in between. This clone occurred a few times. As yet, its antigen is unknown. TCRdb's table, derived via immunoSEQ multiplex PCR, lists solely in-frame clones and lacks some. The sample carries about 3,900 clones, around 82% recorded once. Sequencing used CD4+ T cells from synovial fluid. The source is a human donor with juvenile idiopathic arthritis. The V call is TRBV19, the J call TRBJ2-7; TRBD2 might be the D (6 bases). CDR3 in DNA: TGTGCCAGTAGTATAGTATCTGAACCCGGGGGCTACGAGCAGTACTTC. The encoded protein is CASSIVSEPGGYEQYF.